A selection of T cell receptor beta chains follows, all from one sample in a study of blood T cell repertoires in COVID-19. Clones were sequenced by immunoSEQ multiplex PCR, and TCRdb holds only the in-frame ones, with some missing. The sample has about 240,000 clones; about 88% are singletons. The sequenced sample consisted of peripheral blood. These receptors were taken from a woman in her thirties or forties who had recovered from COVID-19. CDR3s include the opening cysteine and the closing phenylalanine or tryptophan. Each record gives: clone size, J gene, D gene, V gene, CDR3 protein, CDR3 DNA. A D gene is named only where the DNA matches it firmly. A clone size is listed for some rows: how often the clone was seen (once, few, many), or a class if it is expanded.

>-|TRBJ2-2|-|TRBV9
CASSASGTGVGELFF
TGTGCCAGCAGCGCTAGCGGGACAGGGGTCGGGGAGCTGTTTTTT
>-|TRBJ1-2|TRBD1|TRBV19
CASSIGGTGNYGYTF
TGTGCCAGTAGTATAGGGGGGACAGGGAACTATGGCTACACCTTC
>-|TRBJ1-4|-|TRBV7-7
CATGGGGKLFF
TGTGCCACCGGAGGCGGGGGAAAACTGTTTTTT
>-|TRBJ1-5|TRBD1|TRBV7-2
CASSLNPGQGMPQHF
TGTGCCAGCAGCTTAAACCCGGGACAGGGGATGCCCCAGCATTTT
>-|TRBJ2-1|TRBD2|TRBV4-1
CASSQVVVAGAPKQFF
TGCGCCAGCAGCCAAGTCGTGGTAGCGGGAGCCCCTAAGCAGTTCTTC
>-|TRBJ2-1|TRBD2|TRBV6-2/TRBV6-3
CASSYPLMTSGRRNEQFF
TGTGCCAGCAGTTACCCCTTAATGACTAGCGGGAGAAGGAATGAGCAGTTCTTC
>-|TRBJ1-5|TRBD1|TRBV3-1/TRBV3-2
CASSLRTGGTNQPQHF
TGTGCCAGCAGCCTTCGGACAGGGGGTACGAATCAGCCCCAGCATTTT
>-|TRBJ1-2|-|TRBV6-2/TRBV6-3
CASSYLGPTYGYTF
TGTGCCAGCAGTTACTTGGGGCCCACCTATGGCTACACCTTC
>-|TRBJ1-6|-|TRBV19
CASRPGETYNSPLHF
TGTGCCAGTAGGCCGGGGGAGACCTATAATTCACCCCTCCACTTT
>-|TRBJ2-2|TRBD2|TRBV27
CASRGLAEPTGELFF
TGTGCCAGCAGGGGACTAGCGGAACCCACCGGGGAGCTGTTTTTT
>-|TRBJ2-7|TRBD1|TRBV24-1
CATSDFQGAVGGQYF
TGTGCCACCAGTGATTTTCAGGGGGCCGTCGGGGGGCAGTACTTC
>-|TRBJ2-2|TRBD1|TRBV11-2
CASSPRWGTGYSGELFF
TGTGCCAGCAGCCCACGGTGGGGGACAGGGTATTCCGGGGAGCTGTTTTTT
>-|TRBJ2-1|TRBD1|TRBV29-1
CSAQPTGGLGVSNEQFF
TGCAGCGCCCAGCCCACAGGGGGGCTAGGGGTATCCAATGAGCAGTTCTTC
>-|TRBJ1-3|-|TRBV19
CATWGRGSGNTIYF
TGTGCCACCTGGGGCCGGGGGAGTGGAAACACCATATATTTT
>-|TRBJ2-5|TRBD2|TRBV6-2/TRBV6-3
CASSYPPNLAVETQYF
TGTGCCAGCAGTTACCCCCCAAATCTAGCGGTGGAGACCCAGTACTTC
>-|TRBJ2-7|-|TRBV29-1
CSVTGGVEQYF
TGCAGCGTTACAGGCGGGGTAGAGCAGTACTTC
>-|TRBJ2-2|TRBD2|TRBV7-2
CASGASGTNAGELFF
TGTGCCAGTGGGGCTAGCGGGACGAACGCCGGGGAGCTGTTTTTT
>-|TRBJ1-5|TRBD1|TRBV6-5
CASTLTGANQPQHF
TGTGCCAGCACCCTGACAGGGGCCAATCAGCCCCAGCATTTT
>-|TRBJ2-2|TRBD2|TRBV5-1
CASSKGLAGRNTGELFF
TGCGCCAGCAGCAAGGGACTAGCGGGCCGGAACACCGGGGAGCTGTTTTTT
>-|TRBJ1-4|-|TRBV7-9
CASSLGRGEKLFF
TGTGCCAGCAGCTTAGGGCGAGGTGAAAAACTGTTTTTT
>-|TRBJ2-1|-|TRBV5-8
CASSLPAYNEQFF
TGTGCCAGCAGCTTGCCGGCCTACAATGAGCAGTTCTTC
>once|TRBJ1-1|TRBD1|TRBV7-9
CASSQDRGRDTEAFF
TGTGCCAGCAGCCAAGACAGGGGACGTGACACTGAAGCTTTCTTT
>-|TRBJ1-2|-|TRBV3-1/TRBV3-2
CASSQGPGLDSYGYTF
TGTGCCAGCAGCCAAGGCCCCGGCCTGGACTCCTATGGCTACACCTTC
>-|TRBJ2-2|TRBD1|TRBV7-9
CASSLLAGGIGGELFF
TGTGCCAGCAGCTTGTTGGCAGGGGGCATTGGCGGGGAGCTGTTTTTT
>once|TRBJ2-6|TRBD1|TRBV6-6
CASSLDPPGTGAPGANVLTF
TGTGCCAGCAGCCTGGACCCCCCCGGGACAGGGGCGCCTGGGGCCAACGTCCTGACTTTC
>-|TRBJ1-6|-|TRBV18
CASSPRADSESPLHF
TGTGCCAGCTCACCACGGGCAGACAGTGAATCACCCCTCCACTTT
>-|TRBJ1-2|TRBD1|TRBV3-1/TRBV3-2
CASSQEYGTVDGYTF
TGTGCCAGCAGCCAAGAGTACGGGACAGTGGATGGCTACACCTTC
>-|TRBJ2-5|TRBD2|TRBV3-1/TRBV3-2
CASSQGASGRVETQYF
TGTGCCAGCAGCCAAGGGGCTAGCGGGAGGGTAGAGACCCAGTACTTC
>once|TRBJ1-3|-|TRBV9
CASSPPGNTIYF
TGTGCCAGCAGCCCCCCCGGGAACACCATATATTTT
>-|TRBJ1-2|-|TRBV24-1
CATSDPRRGGGYTF
TGTGCCACCAGTGATCCGAGGCGGGGGGGTGGCTACACCTTC
>-|TRBJ1-2|-|TRBV27
CASSLVGLGQHYGYTF
TGTGCCAGCAGTTTAGTAGGGTTGGGGCAGCACTATGGCTACACCTTC
>-|TRBJ1-2|TRBD1|TRBV29-1
CSVGGQPYGYTF
TGCAGCGTGGGGGGACAGCCATATGGCTACACCTTC
>-|TRBJ1-2|-|TRBV25-1
CASSEWGGMGVAYGYTF
TGTGCCAGCAGTGAATGGGGAGGGATGGGGGTAGCCTATGGCTACACCTTC
>-|TRBJ1-1|-|TRBV7-8
CASSLAGTERGAFF
TGTGCCAGCAGCTTAGCTGGGACGGAGCGGGGAGCTTTCTTT
>-|TRBJ2-7|-|TRBV27
CASSHIGSYEQYF
TGTGCCAGCAGTCATATCGGGAGCTACGAGCAGTACTTC
>-|TRBJ2-4|-|TRBV29-1
CSVQRTIGAKNIQYF
TGCAGCGTCCAAAGGACAATCGGAGCCAAAAACATTCAGTACTTC
>-|TRBJ1-4|-|TRBV9
CASSVGGRYEKLFF
TGTGCCAGCAGCGTAGGCGGCCGGTATGAAAAACTGTTTTTT
>-|TRBJ2-3|TRBD2|TRBV30
CAWSHPGREGRTQYF
TGTGCCTGGAGCCACCCCGGGCGGGAGGGCCGGACGCAGTATTTT
>-|TRBJ1-3|-|TRBV5-1
CASSDPGSQRGNTIYF
TGCGCCAGCAGCGACCCGGGGAGTCAACGTGGAAACACCATATATTTT
>-|TRBJ2-3|-|TRBV29-1
CSVGPGSTDTQYF
TGCAGCGTTGGTCCAGGCAGCACAGATACGCAGTATTTT
>-|TRBJ2-3|-|TRBV27
CASIGWGVSTDTQYF
TGTGCCAGCATAGGGTGGGGGGTTAGCACAGATACGCAGTATTTT
>-|TRBJ1-2|TRBD1|TRBV25-1
CASSVPGTDGYTF
TGTGCCAGCAGCGTCCCGGGGACAGACGGCTACACCTTC
>-|TRBJ2-1|-|TRBV6-1
CASTDGSRDEQFF
TGTGCCAGCACCGACGGGAGTCGGGATGAGCAGTTCTTC
>once|TRBJ2-5|TRBD2|TRBV28
CASSLSTSGEAQYF
TGTGCCAGCAGTTTAAGCACTAGCGGGGAGGCCCAGTACTTC
>-|TRBJ1-1|TRBD1|TRBV20-1
CSASPLTGYDTEAFF
TGCAGTGCTAGTCCCCTGACAGGGTATGACACTGAAGCTTTCTTT